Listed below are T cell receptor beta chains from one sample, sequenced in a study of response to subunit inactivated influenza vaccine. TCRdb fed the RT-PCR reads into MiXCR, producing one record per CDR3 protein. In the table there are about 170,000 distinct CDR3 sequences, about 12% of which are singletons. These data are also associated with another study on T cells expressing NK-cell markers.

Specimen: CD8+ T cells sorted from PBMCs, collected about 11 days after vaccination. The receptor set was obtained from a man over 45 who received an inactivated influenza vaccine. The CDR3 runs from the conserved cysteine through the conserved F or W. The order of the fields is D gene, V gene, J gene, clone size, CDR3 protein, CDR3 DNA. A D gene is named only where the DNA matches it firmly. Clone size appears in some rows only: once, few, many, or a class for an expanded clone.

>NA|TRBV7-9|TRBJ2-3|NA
CASSPTWDLDGTDTQYF
TGTGCCAGCAGCCCTACCTGGGACCTGGATGGGACAGATACGCAGTATTTT
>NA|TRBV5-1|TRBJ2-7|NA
CASSNQSSSYEQYF
TGCGCCAGCAGCAATCAGTCTAGCTCCTACGAGCAGTACTTC
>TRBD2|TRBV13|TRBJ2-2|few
CASSPPGGVNTGELFF
TGTGCCAGCAGTCCCCCGGGGGGTGTTAACACCGGGGAGCTGTTTTTT
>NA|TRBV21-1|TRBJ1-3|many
CASSKVSTSGNTIYF
TGTGCCAGCAGCAAAGTTTCGACCTCTGGAAACACCATATATTTT
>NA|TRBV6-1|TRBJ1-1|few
CASTVGAYTEAFF
TGTGCCAGCACGGTGGGGGCATACACTGAAGCTTTCTTT
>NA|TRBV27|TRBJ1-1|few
CASSLSPGDGAFF
TGTGCCAGCAGTTTATCGCCAGGGGATGGAGCTTTCTTT
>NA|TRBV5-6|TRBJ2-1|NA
CASSLDFLGSVFNEQFF
TGTGCCAGCAGCTTGGATTTCTTGGGTTCGGTATTCAATGAGCAGTTCTTC
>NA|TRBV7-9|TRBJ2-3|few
CASSLAQGGTDTQYF
TGTGCCAGCAGCTTAGCGCAAGGGGGCACAGATACGCAGTATTTT
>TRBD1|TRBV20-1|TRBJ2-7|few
CSARDTGQGRSYEQYF
TGCAGTGCTAGAGATACCGGACAGGGGAGATCCTACGAGCAGTACTTC
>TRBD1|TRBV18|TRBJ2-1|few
CASLADRGRFYEQFF
TGTGCCAGCTTAGCGGACAGGGGGCGCTTCTATGAGCAGTTCTTC
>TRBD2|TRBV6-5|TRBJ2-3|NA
CASSLLAGSPDTQYF
TGTGCCAGCAGTTTGCTAGCGGGGAGCCCAGATACGCAGTATTTT
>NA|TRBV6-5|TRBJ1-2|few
CASSYSGSVYGYTF
TGTGCCAGCAGTTACTCAGGGTCGGTCTATGGCTACACCTTC
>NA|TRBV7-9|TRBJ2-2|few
CASSSASLLNTGELFF
TGTGCCAGCAGCTCCGCTAGCTTGCTTAACACCGGGGAGCTGTTTTTT
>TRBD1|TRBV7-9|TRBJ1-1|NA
CATRQGGLEAFF
TGTGCCACCAGACAGGGAGGTCTTGAAGCTTTCTTT
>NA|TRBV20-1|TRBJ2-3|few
CSARVPSLGLDTDTQYF
TGCAGTGCTAGAGTCCCCTCGCTTGGGCTGGACACAGATACGCAGTATTTT
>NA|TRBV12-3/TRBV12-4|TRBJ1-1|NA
CASSPGTVNTEAFF
TGTGCCAGCAGCCCCGGGACGGTGAACACTGAAGCTTTCTTT
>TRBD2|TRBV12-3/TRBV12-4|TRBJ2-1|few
CASRDGLAGSEQFF
TGTGCCAGCAGAGACGGACTAGCGGGGAGTGAGCAGTTCTTC
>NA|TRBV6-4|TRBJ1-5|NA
CASSVVSIHQPQHF
TGTGCCAGCAGTGTCGTCTCAATTCATCAGCCCCAGCATTTT
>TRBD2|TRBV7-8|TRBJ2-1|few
CASSLVTSGYNEQFF
TGTGCCAGCAGCTTAGTAACTAGCGGCTACAATGAGCAGTTCTTC
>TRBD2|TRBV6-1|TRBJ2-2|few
CASRRTSGGTGELFF
TGTGCCAGCAGACGGACTAGCGGGGGCACCGGGGAGCTGTTTTTT